Presented here are 6 T cell receptor beta chains from one specimen sequenced in a study of Graves' ophthalmopathy and Graves' hyperthyroidism. TCR beta CDR3 amplification used RNA transcripts. After a first-round RT-PCR with HTBI primers, a second-round multiplex PCR was run. TCRdb analysed the multiplex PCR reads with MiXCR anew, one entry per CDR3 protein. Here the sample spans about 380,000 distinct CDR3 sequences, about 16% being singletons. Sequenced input: peripheral blood. These receptors all come from a woman under 30 with stable Graves' hyperthyroidism.

The chain has TRBV12-3 or TRBV12-4 and TRBJ1-6, with D perhaps TRBD1 (6 bases). The CDR3 is 16 amino acids. Trimming removed 7 bases at V and 0 bases at J, with 13 bases between. The CDR3 loop is CASKYGGSSYNSPLHF. DNA for the CDR3: TGTGCCAGCAAGTATGGGGGCAGCTCCTATAATTCACCCCTCCACTTT.

This clonotype showed up many times. V gene TRBV12-5 combines with J gene TRBJ1-5, with TRBD1 as a possible D gene (5 bases). Germline CDR1 LGHNT, CDR2 FRNRAP. The CDR3 length is 14 residues. The germline V and J ends were trimmed by 2 bases and 7 bases, with 12 bases remaining between them. The CDR3 bases are TGTGCTAGTGGTTTGTCGACAGCAAAACAGCCCCAGCATTTT. Residues: CASGLSTAKQPQHF. Full variable domain (outside the CDR3, taken from reference TRBV12-5 and TRBJ1-5): DARVTQTPRHKVTEMGQEVTMRCQPILGHNTVFWYRQTMMQGLELLAYFRNRAPLDDSGMPKDRFSAEMPDATLATLKIQPSEPRDSAVYFCASGLSTAKQPQHFGDGTRLSIL.

This clonotype was counted at least ten times. This chain uses TRBV4-1 with TRBJ2-7, with 7 bases aligning to TRBD1. The J segment lost 3 bases and the V segment lost 3 bases, leaving 2 bases of the junction unmatched. The CDR3 loop spans 13 amino acids. Germline V gene data show CDR1 as MGHRA and CDR2 as YSYEKL. The CDR3 protein is CASSHGDSYEQYF. For the CDR3, the DNA is TGCGCCAGCAGCCACGGGGACAGCTACGAGCAGTACTTC.

This clonotype was found many times. At one end, the junction sequence differs from germline, possibly due to a read error. The chain combines TRBV6-2 or TRBV6-3 with TRBJ2-5, with 7 nucleotides matching TRBD2. Per the germline V gene, CDR1 is MNHEY and CDR2 is SVGEGT. The CDR3 consists of 14 residues. CDR3 residues: CASSYVSGFESQYF. The CDR3 DNA is TGTGCCAGCAGTTACGTTAGCGGGTTTGAGAGCCAGTACTTC.

This clonotype was found many times. A much larger clone sits a single nucleotide away, making a read error possible. Since the CDR3 does not end with the conserved phenylalanine or tryptophan, this likely comes from a read error. This rearrangement joins TRBV6-2 or TRBV6-3 to TRBJ1-2, with D unclear. V was clipped by 9 bases and J by 2 bases, with 10 bases between them. The CDR3 extends over 12 amino acids. CDR1 is MNHEY and CDR2 is SVGEGT in the germline V gene. Here the CDR3 reads CASWEVNYGYTL. DNA for the CDR3: TGTGCCAGTTGGGAGGTCAACTATGGCTACACCCTC.

The J gene is TRBJ2-7, the V gene TRBV6-1; the match to TRBD1 covers 10 bases. The CDR3 covers 14 residues. CDR1 and CDR2 (germline): MNHNS, SASEGT. Trimming cost V 6 bases and J 5 bases; bases outside gene matches: 7. The CDR3 DNA reads TGTGCCAGCAGGGGGACAGGGGTGAGGGACGAGCAGTACTTC. This codes for CASRGTGVRDEQYF.